Sequencing of this TCR beta chain was carried out in a study of T cell responses to AZD1222 COVID-19 vaccine. V shed 2 bases and J 6 bases; nucleotides not matched to a gene: 8. Per the germline V gene, CDR1 is SGHRS and CDR2 is YFSETQ. CDR3 size: 16 residues. Produced via immunoSEQ multiplex PCR; TCRdb's table is partial and in-frame only. The table shows 150,000 to 200,000 clones, with roughly 93% occurring only once. On this clone: Its antigen is undetermined.

General observations from the study: Possibly, clonal diversity was underestimated; donors were largely white British and included more females.

The TCR was taken from an adult in good health. This material consisted of peripheral blood, taken on day 0 of AZD1222 vaccination. V gene TRBV5-1 combines with J gene TRBJ2-1; 10 positions agree with TRBD2. The CDR3 region is CASSLVLAGAGNEQFF. The CDR3 nucleotides are TGCGCCAGCAGCTTAGTTCTAGCGGGAGCGGGCAATGAGCAGTTCTTC. Full variable domain (missing parts from reference TRBV5-1 and TRBJ2-1): KAGVTQTPRYLIKTRGQQVTLSCSPISGHRSVSWYQQTPGQGLQFLFEYFSETQRNKGNFPGRFSGRQFSNSRSEMNVSTLELGDSALYLCASSLVLAGAGNEQFFGPGTRLTVL.